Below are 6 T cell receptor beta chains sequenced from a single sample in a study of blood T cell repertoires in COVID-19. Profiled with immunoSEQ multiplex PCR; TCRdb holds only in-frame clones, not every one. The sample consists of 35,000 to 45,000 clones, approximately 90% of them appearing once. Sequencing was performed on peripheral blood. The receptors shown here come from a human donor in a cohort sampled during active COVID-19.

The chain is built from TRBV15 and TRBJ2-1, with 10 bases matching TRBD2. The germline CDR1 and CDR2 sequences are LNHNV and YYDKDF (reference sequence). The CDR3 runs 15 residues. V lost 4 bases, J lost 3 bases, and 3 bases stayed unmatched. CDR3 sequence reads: CATSTGLADYNEQFF. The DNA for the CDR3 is TGTGCCACCAGCACCGGACTAGCGGACTACAATGAGCAGTTCTTC. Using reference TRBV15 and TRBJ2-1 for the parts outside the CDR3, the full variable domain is DAMVIQNPRYQVTQFGKPVTLSCSQTLNHNVMYWYQQKSSQAPKLLFHYYDKDFNNEADTPDNFQSRRPNTSFCFLDIRSPGLGDTAMYLCATSTGLADYNEQFFGPGTRLTVL.

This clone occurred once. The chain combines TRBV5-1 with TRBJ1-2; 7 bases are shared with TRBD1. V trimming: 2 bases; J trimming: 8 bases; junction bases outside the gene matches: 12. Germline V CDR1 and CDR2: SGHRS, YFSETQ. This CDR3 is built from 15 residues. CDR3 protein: CASSLTGDSGLGYTF. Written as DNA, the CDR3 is TGCGCCAGCAGCTTAACGGGGGACAGCGGTTTGGGCTACACCTTC. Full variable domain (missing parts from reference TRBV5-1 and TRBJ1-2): KAGVTQTPRYLIKTRGQQVTLSCSPISGHRSVSWYQQTPGQGLQFLFEYFSETQRNKGNFPGRFSGRQFSNSRSEMNVSTLELGDSALYLCASSLTGDSGLGYTFGSGTRLTVV.

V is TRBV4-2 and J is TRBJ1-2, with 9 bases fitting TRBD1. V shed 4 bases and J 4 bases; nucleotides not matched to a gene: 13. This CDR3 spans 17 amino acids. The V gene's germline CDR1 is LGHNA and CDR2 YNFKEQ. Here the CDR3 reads CASSRTGAPGQGYGYTF. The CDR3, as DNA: TGTGCCAGCAGCCGCACGGGGGCACCGGGACAGGGCTATGGCTACACCTTC.

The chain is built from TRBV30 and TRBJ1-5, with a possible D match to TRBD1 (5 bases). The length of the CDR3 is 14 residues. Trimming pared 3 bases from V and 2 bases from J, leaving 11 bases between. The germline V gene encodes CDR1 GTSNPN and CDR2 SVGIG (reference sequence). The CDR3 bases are TGTGCCTGGAGAACCCAGGGTGGCAATCAGCCCCAGCATTTT. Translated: CAWRTQGGNQPQHF.

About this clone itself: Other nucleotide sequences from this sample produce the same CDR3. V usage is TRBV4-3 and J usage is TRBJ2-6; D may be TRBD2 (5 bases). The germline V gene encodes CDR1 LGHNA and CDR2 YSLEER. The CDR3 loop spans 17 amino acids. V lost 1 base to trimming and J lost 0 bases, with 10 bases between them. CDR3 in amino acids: CASSQVAGNSGANVLTF. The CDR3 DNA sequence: TGCGCCAGCAGCCAAGTGGCGGGTAACTCTGGGGCCAACGTCCTGACTTTC.

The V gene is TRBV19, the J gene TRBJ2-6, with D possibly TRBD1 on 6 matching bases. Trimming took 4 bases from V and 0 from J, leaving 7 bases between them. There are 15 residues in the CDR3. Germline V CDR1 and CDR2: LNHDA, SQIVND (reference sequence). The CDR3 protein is CASSRQVSGANVLTF. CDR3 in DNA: TGTGCCAGTAGTAGACAGGTCTCTGGGGCCAACGTCCTGACTTTC.